A selection of T cell receptor beta chains follows, all from one sample in a study of cytomegalovirus exposure and HLA in healthy donors. Libraries were prepared by immunoSEQ multiplex PCR; TCRdb keeps only in-frame clonotypes and omits some of them. Found here are 200,000 to 300,000 clones, 84% of them singletons; the top ten hold 1.5% to 2.5%. Sample: PBMCs. All receptors come from a woman aged 40 to 49 in good health and CMV-seropositive. The CDR3 runs from the conserved cysteine through the conserved F or W. The D gene is left open where the match is weak. Size tells how often a clone was seen (once, few, many) or the class of an expanded clone, and some rows leave it out.

NA	TRBV27	NA	TRBJ1-4	CASRSLDLATNEKLFF	TGTGCCAGCCGTTCTTTAGATTTGGCAACTAATGAAAAACTGTTTTTT
TRBD2	TRBV2	NA	TRBJ2-5	CASGSTSGIVETQYF	TGTGCCAGCGGATCGACTAGCGGGATAGTGGAGACCCAGTACTTC
NA	TRBV6-6	NA	TRBJ2-3	CASGGTDTQYF	TGTGCCAGCGGAGGTACAGATACGCAGTATTTT
TRBD2	TRBV5-4	NA	TRBJ2-1	CASSLHGGGPSYNEQFF	TGTGCCAGCAGCTTGCACGGGGGAGGGCCCTCCTACAATGAGCAGTTCTTC
TRBD2	TRBV2	once	TRBJ2-1	CASSAETAGESNEQFF	TGTGCCAGCAGTGCCGAGACAGCGGGAGAGTCCAATGAGCAGTTCTTC
NA	TRBV4-2	once	TRBJ1-5	CASSQVPAANSNQPQHF	TGTGCCAGCAGCCAAGTCCCGGCGGCGAATAGCAATCAGCCCCAGCATTTT
NA	TRBV7-9	NA	TRBJ1-2	CASSLGTDFNYGYTF	TGTGCCAGCAGCTTAGGGACAGATTTCAACTATGGCTACACCTTC
TRBD2	TRBV7-8	NA	TRBJ2-7	CASSLAGTSGAYEQYF	TGTGCCAGCAGCTTAGCCGGGACTAGCGGAGCCTACGAGCAGTACTTC
TRBD2	TRBV19	NA	TRBJ2-7	CASSIQTSGAYEQYF	TGTGCCAGTAGTATCCAAACTAGCGGGGCCTACGAGCAGTACTTC
NA	TRBV6-4	NA	TRBJ2-3	CASSGHSTDTQYF	TGTGCCAGCAGCGGACACTCCACAGATACGCAGTATTTT
NA	TRBV7-2	NA	TRBJ1-1	CASSPFDPGSEAFF	TGTGCCAGCAGCCCCTTTGACCCGGGGAGTGAAGCTTTCTTT
TRBD1	TRBV6-5	NA	TRBJ1-2	CASSSDRGSGYTF	TGTGCCAGCAGTTCGGACAGGGGTTCTGGCTACACCTTC
NA	TRBV2	few	TRBJ2-7	CASRVGGDYEQYF	TGTGCCAGCCGGGTCGGGGGAGATTACGAGCAGTACTTC
NA	TRBV13	NA	TRBJ2-7	CASSLTDGPGYEQYF	TGTGCCAGCAGCTTAACAGATGGACCGGGGTACGAGCAGTACTTC
NA	TRBV19	few	TRBJ2-1	CASSIGASNRNEQFF	TGTGCCAGTAGTATTGGGGCGAGTAACCGCAATGAGCAGTTCTTC
TRBD2	TRBV27	NA	TRBJ2-2	CASSLRPSLGLAGGTGELFF	TGTGCCAGCAGTTTAAGGCCAAGTCTAGGACTAGCGGGAGGTACCGGGGAGCTGTTTTTT
TRBD2	TRBV6-5	NA	TRBJ2-1	CASSIPGLAHEQFF	TGTGCCAGCAGTATACCGGGACTAGCACATGAGCAGTTCTTC
NA	TRBV21-1	NA	TRBJ1-5	CASSKANRGEHRGNQPQHF	TGTGCCAGCAGCAAAGCGAACAGGGGAGAACATCGGGGCAATCAGCCCCAGCATTTT
TRBD1	TRBV27	NA	TRBJ2-7	CASSTDRGYEQYF	TGTGCCAGCAGCACAGACAGGGGCTACGAGCAGTACTTC
TRBD1	TRBV6-6	NA	TRBJ1-4	CATRQGSGEKLFF	TGTGCCACGAGACAGGGTTCAGGCGAAAAACTGTTTTTT
NA	TRBV4-2	NA	TRBJ1-6	CASSQDRNNRANNSPLHF	TGTGCCAGCAGCCAAGATAGGAACAACAGGGCCAATAATTCACCCCTCCACTTT
TRBD1	TRBV7-2	NA	TRBJ1-4	CASSIGTAFGEKLFF	TGTGCCAGCAGCATCGGGACAGCATTCGGTGAAAAACTGTTTTTT
NA	TRBV7-2	NA	TRBJ1-3	CASSLDRLAGNTIYF	TGTGCCAGCAGCTTAGACAGGTTGGCTGGAAACACCATATATTTT
TRBD1	TRBV27	once	TRBJ2-7	CASSAPGQGKYEQYF	TGTGCCAGCAGTGCCCCGGGACAGGGGAAATACGAGCAGTACTTC
TRBD2	TRBV4-3	NA	TRBJ2-2	CASSQGTSGATGELFF	TGCGCCAGCAGCCAAGGGACTAGCGGGGCCACCGGGGAGCTGTTTTTT
NA	TRBV28	NA	TRBJ2-7	CASSKEPYEQYF	TGTGCCAGCAGTAAAGAGCCTTACGAGCAGTACTTC
TRBD1	TRBV6-5	once	TRBJ1-2	CASSYSGTGGDGYTF	TGTGCCAGCAGTTACTCCGGGACAGGGGGTGATGGCTACACCTTC
TRBD2	TRBV30	once	TRBJ2-7	CAWTTGLAGYEQYF	TGTGCCTGGACTACGGGACTAGCGGGCTACGAGCAGTACTTC
TRBD2	TRBV4-2	NA	TRBJ2-7	CASETSGVPTRQYF	TGTGCCAGCGAGACTAGCGGCGTGCCTACGAGGCAGTACTTC
NA	TRBV6-4	NA	TRBJ1-4	CASSYRAEANEKLFF	TGTGCCAGCAGTTACAGGGCCGAGGCTAATGAAAAACTGTTTTTT
NA	TRBV25-1	NA	TRBJ1-4	CASSIGGTTNEKLFF	TGTGCCAGCAGCATCGGGGGGACAACTAATGAAAAACTGTTTTTT
TRBD2	TRBV29-1	NA	TRBJ2-3	CSVDLGLTSGVDTQYF	TGCAGCGTTGATTTAGGGTTGACTAGCGGGGTAGATACGCAGTATTTT
TRBD1	TRBV27	once	TRBJ1-1	CASSTDRATEAFF	TGTGCCAGCAGTACGGACAGGGCCACTGAAGCTTTCTTT
NA	TRBV19	NA	TRBJ1-5	CASSIDVQGQPQHF	TGTGCCAGTAGTATAGACGTCCAGGGGCAGCCCCAGCATTTT
NA	TRBV27	NA	TRBJ2-2	CASSFERQNTGELFF	TGTGCCAGCAGTTTCGAGCGCCAGAACACCGGGGAGCTGTTTTTT
NA	TRBV5-4	NA	TRBJ2-3	CASSLGSGVGTDTQYF	TGTGCCAGCAGCTTGGGATCGGGAGTGGGTACAGATACGCAGTATTTT
NA	TRBV5-1	NA	TRBJ2-5	CASSRGALQETQYF	TGCGCCAGCAGTCGTGGAGCCCTTCAAGAGACCCAGTACTTC
NA	TRBV11-2	NA	TRBJ1-6	CASSLTGQSYNSPLHF	TGTGCCAGCAGCTTAACAGGACAGAGCTATAATTCACCCCTCCACTTT
TRBD1	TRBV28	NA	TRBJ2-6	CGAGTGLSGANVLTF	TGTGGAGCCGGGACAGGCCTCTCTGGGGCCAACGTCCTGACTTTC
TRBD1	TRBV2	NA	TRBJ1-2	CASITLKGAVGGYTF	TGTGCCAGCATAACCTTGAAGGGGGCCGTGGGTGGCTACACCTTC
TRBD1	TRBV11-2	NA	TRBJ2-6	CASSSPGQGSSGANVLTF	TGTGCCAGCAGCTCACCGGGACAGGGCTCCTCTGGGGCCAACGTCCTGACTTTC
TRBD2	TRBV28	once	TRBJ2-7	CASSFSLAGLIGEQYF	TGTGCCAGCAGTTTTTCCCTAGCGGGCCTTATCGGCGAGCAGTACTTC
NA	TRBV6-1	NA	TRBJ1-5	CASWGGQLNQPQHF	TGTGCCAGCTGGGGTGGACAGCTGAATCAGCCCCAGCATTTT
NA	TRBV5-6	NA	TRBJ2-1	CASSKLGEQFF	TGTGCCAGCAGCAAGCTCGGTGAGCAGTTCTTC
NA	TRBV6-5	NA	TRBJ2-4	CASSLRDTKNIQYF	TGTGCCAGCAGTCTCCGGGACACAAAAAACATTCAGTACTTC
TRBD2	TRBV4-3	NA	TRBJ2-5	CASSQDLGGAGEETQYF	TGCGCCAGCAGCCAAGATCTCGGCGGCGCGGGAGAGGAGACCCAGTACTTC
NA	TRBV2	once	TRBJ1-1	CASGRQNTEAFF	TGTGCCAGCGGGAGACAGAACACTGAAGCTTTCTTT
NA	TRBV27	NA	TRBJ2-1	CASSLAGGQRDEQFF	TGTGCCAGCAGCCTAGCTGGGGGCCAAAGGGATGAGCAGTTCTTC
NA	TRBV7-2	NA	TRBJ2-4	CASSLVLGGAVPKNIQYF	TGTGCCAGCAGCTTAGTCCTAGGCGGGGCAGTTCCTAAAAACATTCAGTACTTC
NA	TRBV2	NA	TRBJ2-5	CASSLSGYQETQYF	TGTGCCAGCAGCTTAAGCGGTTACCAAGAGACCCAGTACTTC
TRBD1	TRBV2	NA	TRBJ1-5	CASSDRGRDQPQHF	TGTGCCAGCAGTGACAGGGGGCGCGATCAGCCCCAGCATTTT
TRBD1	TRBV7-2	NA	TRBJ2-7	CASSLGVGQGIYEQYF	TGTGCCAGCAGCTTAGGAGTGGGACAGGGGATCTACGAGCAGTACTTC
NA	TRBV6-5	NA	TRBJ2-7	CASSPAGAEEQYF	TGTGCCAGCAGCCCCGCGGGGGCGGAAGAGCAGTACTTC